Shown below are 26 T cell receptor beta chains from a single sample sequenced in a study of blood T cell repertoires in COVID-19. The protocol was immunoSEQ multiplex PCR, while the TCRdb copy is restricted to in-frame clones and leaves out a portion. The sample yields about 59,000 clones, 90% to 95% seen once. Sequencing was done on a sample of peripheral blood. The source of these receptors is a human donor in a cohort sampled during active COVID-19.

The chain couples TRBV29-1 to TRBJ2-1; 10 nucleotides line up with TRBD2. Germline loops: CDR1 SQVTM, CDR2 ANQGSEA. The CDR3 loop spans 18 amino acids. Germline trimming cut 8 bases from V and 1 base from J; bases unmatched to any gene: 17. This CDR3 is CSPRVRLAGVRSYNEQFF. CDR3 in DNA: TGCAGCCCGAGGGTAAGGCTAGCGGGAGTGAGATCCTACAATGAGCAGTTCTTC.

The J gene is TRBJ2-2, the V gene TRBV4-1; 10 positions agree with TRBD2. With 0 bases clipped from V and 4 bases from J, the junction kept 14 bases outside the gene matches. Germline lookup yields CDR1 MGHRA and CDR2 YSYEKL. CDR3 size: 20 residues. The CDR3 sequence: CASSQDWGSGRRFVTGELFF. The CDR3 DNA follows: TGCGCCAGCAGCCAAGATTGGGGTAGCGGGAGGAGGTTTGTCACCGGGGAGCTGTTTTTT.

In DNA form, the CDR3 reads TGCGCCAGCAGCCAAGCTCCGCAAGCTTTCGGTAGCTGGGACGAGCAGTACTTC. Protein sequence: CASSQAPQAFGSWDEQYF. The gene calls are TRBV4-1 and TRBJ2-7; D is undetermined. The CDR3 is 18 amino acids. CDR1 MGHRA and CDR2 YSYEKL come from the germline V gene. The ends were cut back, 1 base at V and 5 bases at J, with 24 bases in the middle.

The V gene is TRBV19, the J gene TRBJ1-1; weak D call: TRBD1 (6 bases). From germline, CDR1 is LNHDA and CDR2 SQIVND (reference sequence). V was pared by 10 bases and J by 2 bases, with 14 bases between. The CDR3 covers 13 residues. The CDR3 sequence is CATVDRFNTEAFF. The CDR3 bases are TGTGCCACCGTCGACAGGTTTAACACTGAAGCTTTCTTT.

This clone turned up a few times. The rearrangement joins TRBV10-1 to TRBJ1-1; no clear D gene. Germline lookup yields CDR1 WNHNN and CDR2 SYGVQD (reference sequence). This CDR3 has 13 amino acids. V gave up 1 base and J gave up 5 bases, with 8 bases separating them. CDR3 nucleotide sequence: TGCGCCAGCAGTGAGTATGTCGAGACTGAAGCTTTCTTT. Its protein is CASSEYVETEAFF.

The CDR3 loop is CASSQGRSNTGELFF. The CDR3 DNA is TGCGCCAGCAGTCAAGGGAGATCCAACACCGGGGAGCTGTTTTTT. The chain has TRBV23-1 and TRBJ2-2; perhaps TRBD2 as D (5 bases). TRBV23-1 is known as an ORF, though its function is uncertain. V lost 2 bases and J lost 2, with 9 bases in between. CDR3 size: 15 residues.

This clone was detected only once. The DNA is omitted, as the CDR3 cannot be located on it reliably, and the CDR3 follows TCRdb's listing. The chain has TRBV27 and TRBJ2-1; no DNA check was done on the table's D call, TRBD2. Germline CDR1 is MNHEY and CDR2 is SMNVEV (reference sequence). The CDR3 spans 18 amino acids, including both terminal residues. CDR3 in amino acids: CASSPAGGREVFGSEQFF.

This clone came up once. The rearrangement joins TRBV9 to TRBJ2-5, with a possible D match to TRBD2 (6 bases). Per germline, CDR1 SGDLS and CDR2 YYNGEE. CDR3 length: 14 amino acids. Between the trimmed V and J ends, which lost 3 bases and 2 bases, there was a span of 11 bases. The chain's CDR3 is CASSGGGQQETQYF. The CDR3 region has the DNA TGTGCCAGCAGCGGAGGAGGGCAACAAGAGACCCAGTACTTC.

CDR3 region: CASSFTGEQETQYF. CDR3 coding DNA: TGTGCCAGCAGTTTCACAGGGGAACAAGAGACCCAGTACTTC. The chain links TRBV6-6 to TRBJ2-5; 7 bases fit TRBD1. CDR3 length: 14 residues. V dropped 4 bases and J dropped 2; count of bases not matched to a gene: 4. Looked up from germline, CDR1 is MNHNY and CDR2 is SVGAGI (reference sequence).

The chain recombines TRBV6-2 or TRBV6-3 with TRBJ2-7; 7 bases align to TRBD2. V dropped 2 bases and J dropped 2; count of bases not matched to a gene: 3. The CDR3 loop spans 14 amino acids. Germline V gene sequence: CDR1 MNHEY, CDR2 SVGEGT. For the CDR3, the DNA is TGTGCCAGCAGTTACCGCCTAGCGGCCTACGAGCAGTACTTC. Protein sequence: CASSYRLAAYEQYF.

This chain uses TRBV27 with TRBJ1-2, with TRBD1 as a possible D gene (5 bases). Germline V gene sequence: CDR1 MNHEY, CDR2 SMNVEV (reference sequence). The CDR3 is 14 amino acids. The germline V and J ends were trimmed by 0 bases and 4 bases, with 9 bases remaining between them. The CDR3 bases are TGTGCCAGCAGTTTATCGGCCAGGGTCTATGGCTACACCTTC. This gives the protein CASSLSARVYGYTF.

This chain joins TRBV5-4 and TRBJ1-2; 10 positions match TRBD1. Unmatched junction bases numbered 8, after V lost 5 bases and J lost 4 bases. Germline loops: CDR1 SGHNT, CDR2 YYREEE (reference sequence). The CDR3 loop spans 15 amino acids. CDR3 protein: CASSGGQGTLYGYTF. For the CDR3, the DNA is TGTGCCAGCAGTGGGGGACAGGGGACCCTCTATGGCTACACCTTC.

With respect to this clone: The conserved closing phenylalanine or tryptophan is absent in this CDR3, likely reflecting a read error. The DNA is left out, because the CDR3 cannot be placed on it with certainty; the CDR3 is given as TCRdb lists it. The genes are TRBV20-1 and TRBJ1-1. 11 amino acids form the CDR3, both terminal residues included. CDR1 is DFQATT and CDR2 is SNEGSKA in the germline V gene (reference sequence). The CDR3 loop reads CSAKSGTLNLR.

The rearrangement links TRBV7-9 to TRBJ1-1, with TRBD1 identical over 8 bases. The CDR3 covers 15 residues. V was clipped by 2 bases and J by 6 bases; unmatched bases: 8. Per germline, CDR1 SEHNR and CDR2 FQNEAQ (reference sequence). The CDR3 DNA is TGTGCCAGCAGCTTATTTATTGCAGGGGGCGCTGAAGCTTTCTTT. It encodes CASSLFIAGGAEAFF.

The CDR3: CASSPQGGDYGYTF. The CDR3 region has the DNA TGTGCCAGCAGCCCCCAGGGTGGTGACTATGGCTACACCTTC. The rearrangement uses TRBV9 and TRBJ1-2; TRBD1 is a possible D gene (5 bases). Germline values: CDR1 SGDLS, CDR2 YYNGEE. The CDR3 runs to 14 residues. V lost 4 bases to trimming and J lost 3 bases, with 13 bases between them.

The chain carries TRBV6-5 and TRBJ2-2; 7 nucleotides match TRBD1. CDR3 length: 15 residues. Germline trimming cut 6 bases from V and 3 bases from J; bases unmatched to any gene: 7. Per germline, CDR1 MNHEY and CDR2 SVGAGI. The DNA for the CDR3 is TGTGCCAGCAGGGGACAGAGGGGCTACACCGGGGAGCTGTTTTTT. Amino acids: CASRGQRGYTGELFF.

The chain has TRBV27 and TRBJ2-1; 11 bases are shared with TRBD2. The V segment lost 6 bases and the J segment 4 bases; nucleotides outside the gene matches: 2. Germline CDR1 and CDR2: MNHEY and SMNVEV (reference sequence). CDR3 length: 14 amino acids. The DNA of the CDR3 is TGTGCCAGCAGCTGGACTAGCGGGTACAATGAGCAGTTCTTC. Residues: CASSWTSGYNEQFF.

The chain combines TRBV9 with TRBJ2-7; tentatively, D is TRBD2 (5 bases). V lost 0 bases to trimming and J lost 7 bases, with 14 bases between them. The CDR3 is 14 residues long. Per the germline V gene, CDR1 is SGDLS and CDR2 is YYNGEE. The CDR3 sequence: CASSVGRVPGEQYF. DNA for the CDR3: TGTGCCAGCAGCGTAGGACGAGTACCGGGGGAGCAGTACTTC.

This clone was detected once. This chain joins TRBV5-1 and TRBJ2-1, with 14 bases lining up with TRBD2. V lost 4 bases and J lost 9; bases outside the gene matches: 6. The CDR3 is 15 residues long. Germline V gene data show CDR1 as SGHRS and CDR2 as YFSETQ. CDR3 region: CASSLPGLAGVEQFF. The CDR3 region has the DNA TGCGCCAGCAGCCTACCGGGACTAGCGGGGGTTGAGCAGTTCTTC. The whole variable domain, remainder taken from reference TRBV5-1 and TRBJ2-1, is KAGVTQTPRYLIKTRGQQVTLSCSPISGHRSVSWYQQTPGQGLQFLFEYFSETQRNKGNFPGRFSGRQFSNSRSEMNVSTLELGDSALYLCASSLPGLAGVEQFFGPGTRLTVL.

This sequence joins TRBV11-2 and TRBJ1-2; the match to TRBD1 covers 7 bases. The CDR3 covers 12 residues. With 5 bases clipped from V and 8 bases from J, the junction kept 5 bases outside the gene matches. The germline gives CDR1 SGHAT, CDR2 FQNNGV. CDR3 bases: TGTGCCAGCAGCAGACAGGGAAGCGGCTACACCTTC. Translating it yields CASSRQGSGYTF.

V and J are TRBV9 and TRBJ1-5; maybe TRBD1 (6 bases). The CDR3 runs 15 residues. Germline CDR1 reads SGDLS; CDR2 reads YYNGEE. V lost 3 bases to trimming and J lost 0 bases, with 10 bases between them. Here the CDR3 DNA reads TGTGCCAGCAGCGAGACAGGTTATAGCAATCAGCCCCAGCATTTT. Translated: CASSETGYSNQPQHF. The full variable domain, with the rest looked up from reference TRBV9 and TRBJ1-5, is DSGVTQTPKHLITATGQRVTLRCSPRSGDLSVYWYQQSLDQGLQFLIQYYNGEERAKGNILERFSAQQFPDLHSELNLSSLELGDSALYFCASSETGYSNQPQHFGDGTRLSIL.

The rearrangement uses TRBV30 and TRBJ1-3; D uncertain. V dropped 0 bases and J dropped 1 base, with 13 bases sitting between them. The CDR3 loop spans 16 amino acids. Germline assignment: CDR1 GTSNPN and CDR2 SVGIG (reference sequence). The CDR3 sequence: CAWSVPRSTSGNTIYF. In nucleotides, the CDR3 is TGTGCCTGGAGTGTACCGCGGTCCACATCTGGAAACACCATATATTTT.

J is TRBJ1-2 and V is TRBV10-3, with 7 nucleotides matching TRBD1. Germline CDR1 is ENHRY and CDR2 is SYGVKD. This CDR3 is built from 12 residues. The V and J ends lost 8 bases and 4 bases, in that order; junction bases with no gene match: 4. CDR3 sequence (DNA): TGTGCCATCCCCGGGACAGCCTATGGCTACACCTTC. Its protein is CAIPGTAYGYTF.

This sequence joins TRBV20-1 and TRBJ1-1; no firm D call. The CDR3 length is 11 residues. Germline lookup yields CDR1 DFQATT and CDR2 SNEGSKA (reference sequence). V was clipped by 5 bases and J by 1 base, with 5 bases between them. CDR3 DNA sequence: TGCAGTGCTTTCAAGAACACTGAAGCTTTCTTT. Its protein is CSAFKNTEAFF.

This rearrangement joins TRBV11-3 to TRBJ2-3; D is possibly TRBD1 (5 bases). Trimming removed 0 bases from V and 4 bases from J, with 11 bases in between. Germline CDR1 is SGHNT and CDR2 is YENEEA. The CDR3 covers 15 residues. CDR3 region: CASSLDGQGADTQYF. In DNA, the CDR3 is TGTGCCAGCAGCTTAGATGGGCAGGGCGCAGATACGCAGTATTTT.

This clone was recorded only once. The chain uses TRBV27 and TRBJ2-7; 8 positions agree with TRBD1. This CDR3 contains 15 residues. Trimming removed 3 bases from V and 2 bases from J; junction bases left unmatched: 6. Germline V gives CDR1 MNHEY, CDR2 SMNVEV (reference sequence). CDR3 DNA sequence: TGTGCCAGCAGTTTCCGACAGGGGTCGGCCTACGAGCAGTACTTC. Protein: CASSFRQGSAYEQYF.